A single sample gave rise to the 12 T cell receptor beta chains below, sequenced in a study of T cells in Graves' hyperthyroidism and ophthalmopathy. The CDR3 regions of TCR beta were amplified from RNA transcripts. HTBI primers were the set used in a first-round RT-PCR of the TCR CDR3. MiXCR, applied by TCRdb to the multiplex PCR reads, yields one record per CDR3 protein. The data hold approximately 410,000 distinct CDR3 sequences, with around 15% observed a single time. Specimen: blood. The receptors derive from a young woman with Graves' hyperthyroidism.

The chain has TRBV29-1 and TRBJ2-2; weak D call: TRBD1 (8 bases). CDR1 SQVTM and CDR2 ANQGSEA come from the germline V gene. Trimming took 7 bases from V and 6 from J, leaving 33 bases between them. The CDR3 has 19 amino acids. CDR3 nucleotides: TGCAGCGCCCCCAGGGCCGGGACAGGTACCGGTGGACTAGCCGGGGAGCTGTTTTTT. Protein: CSAPRAGTGTGGLAGELFF.

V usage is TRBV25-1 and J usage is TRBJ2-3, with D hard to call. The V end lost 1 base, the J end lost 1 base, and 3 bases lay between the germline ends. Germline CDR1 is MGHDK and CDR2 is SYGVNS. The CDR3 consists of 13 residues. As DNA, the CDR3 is TGTGCCAGCAGTGAATTCGGCACAGATACGCAGTATTTT. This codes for CASSEFGTDTQYF.

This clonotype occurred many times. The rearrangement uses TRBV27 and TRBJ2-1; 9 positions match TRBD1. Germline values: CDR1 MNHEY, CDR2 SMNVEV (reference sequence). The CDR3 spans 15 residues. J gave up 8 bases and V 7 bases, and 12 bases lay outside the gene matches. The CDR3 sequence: CASKHRGLWVDEQFF. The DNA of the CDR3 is TGTGCCAGCAAACACAGGGGGCTATGGGTCGATGAGCAGTTCTTC.

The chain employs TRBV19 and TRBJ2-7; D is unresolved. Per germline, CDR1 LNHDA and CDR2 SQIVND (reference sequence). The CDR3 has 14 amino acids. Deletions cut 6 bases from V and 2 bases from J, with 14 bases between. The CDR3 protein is CASSPQVGTYEQYF. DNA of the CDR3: TGTGCCAGTAGCCCACAAGTTGGAACCTACGAGCAGTACTTC.

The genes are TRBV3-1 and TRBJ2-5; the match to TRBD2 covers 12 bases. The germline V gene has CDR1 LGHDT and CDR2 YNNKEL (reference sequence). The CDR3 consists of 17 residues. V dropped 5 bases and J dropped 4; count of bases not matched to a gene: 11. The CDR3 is CASSIESLAGGPETQYF. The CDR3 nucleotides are TGTGCCAGCAGCATCGAAAGTCTAGCGGGAGGGCCAGAGACCCAGTACTTC.

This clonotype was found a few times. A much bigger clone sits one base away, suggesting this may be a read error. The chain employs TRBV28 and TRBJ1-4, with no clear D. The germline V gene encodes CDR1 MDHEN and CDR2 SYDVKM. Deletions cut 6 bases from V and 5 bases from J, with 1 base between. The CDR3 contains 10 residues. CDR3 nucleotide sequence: TGTGCCAGCAGAAATGAAAAACTGTTTTTT. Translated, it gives CASRNEKLFF.

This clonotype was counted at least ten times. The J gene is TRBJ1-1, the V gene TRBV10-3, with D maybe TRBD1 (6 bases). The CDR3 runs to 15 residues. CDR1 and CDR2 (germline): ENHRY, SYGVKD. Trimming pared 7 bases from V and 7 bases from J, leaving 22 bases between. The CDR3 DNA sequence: TGTGCCATCAAGATATCAGGGGCCCAGGCGGGTGAAGCTTTCTTT. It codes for CAIKISGAQAGEAFF.

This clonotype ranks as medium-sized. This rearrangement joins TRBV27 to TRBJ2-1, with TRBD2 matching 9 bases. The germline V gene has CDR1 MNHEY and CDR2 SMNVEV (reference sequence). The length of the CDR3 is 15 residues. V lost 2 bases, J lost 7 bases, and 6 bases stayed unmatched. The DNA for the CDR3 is TGTGCCAGCAGTTTAGCGGGAGGGCCGGGTAATGAGCAGTTCTTC. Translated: CASSLAGGPGNEQFF.

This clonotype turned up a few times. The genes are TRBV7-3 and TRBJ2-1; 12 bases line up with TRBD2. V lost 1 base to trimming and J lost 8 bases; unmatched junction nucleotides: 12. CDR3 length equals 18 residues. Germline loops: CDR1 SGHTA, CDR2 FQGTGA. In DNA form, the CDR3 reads TGTGCCAGCAGCTTAATTTCTAGCGGGAGGGCCCCCGGAGATGAGCAGTTCTTC. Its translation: CASSLISSGRAPGDEQFF.

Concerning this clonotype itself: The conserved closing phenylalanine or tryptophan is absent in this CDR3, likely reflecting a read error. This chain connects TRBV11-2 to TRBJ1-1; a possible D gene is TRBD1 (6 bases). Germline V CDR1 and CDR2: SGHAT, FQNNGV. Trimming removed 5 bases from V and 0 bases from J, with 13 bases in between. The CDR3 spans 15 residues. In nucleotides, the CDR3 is TGTGCCAGCAGCCCCGGACAGTTCCTGAACACTGAAGCTTTCCTT. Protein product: CASSPGQFLNTEAFL.

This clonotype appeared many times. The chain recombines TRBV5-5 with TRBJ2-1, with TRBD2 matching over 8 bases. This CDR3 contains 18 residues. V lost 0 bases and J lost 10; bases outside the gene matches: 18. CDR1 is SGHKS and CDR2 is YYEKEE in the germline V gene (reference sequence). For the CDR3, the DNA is TGTGCCAGCAGCTTGGGGGTATCGCTAGCGGGCAAGGGGCGCGAGCAGTTCTTC. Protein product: CASSLGVSLAGKGREQFF. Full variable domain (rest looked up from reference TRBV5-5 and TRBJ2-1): DAGVTQSPTHLIKTRGQQVTLRCSPISGHKSVSWYQQVLGQGPQFIFQYYEKEERGRGNFPDRFSARQFPNYSSELNVNALLLGDSALYLCASSLGVSLAGKGREQFFGPGTRLTVL.

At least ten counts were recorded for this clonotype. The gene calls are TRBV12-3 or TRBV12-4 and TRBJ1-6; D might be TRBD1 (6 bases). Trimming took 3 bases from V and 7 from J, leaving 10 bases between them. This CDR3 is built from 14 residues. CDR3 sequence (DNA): TGTGCCAGCAGTTTGGACAGAACAAATTCACCCCTCCACTTT. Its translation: CASSLDRTNSPLHF.